Listed below are T cell receptor beta chains from one sample, sequenced in a study of cytomegalovirus exposure and HLA in healthy donors. Data came from immunoSEQ multiplex PCR; TCRdb stores just in-frame clones and leaves some out. This sample has 200,000 or so clones, with 75% to 90% found just once. The material sequenced was PBMCs. The receptors stem from a man aged 18 to 29 in good health and CMV-seropositive. Both conserved end residues are part of each CDR3. A D gene is named only where the DNA matches it firmly. Clone sizes are given selectively: once, few, many, or a class where the clone is expanded.

J	size	V	D	CDR3	DNA
TRBJ1-2	-	TRBV19	TRBD1	CASSLPLPQGGMRIGYTF	TGTGCCAGTAGTCTCCCCCTCCCACAGGGGGGGATGAGAATTGGCTACACCTTC
TRBJ2-3	-	TRBV9	-	CASGGAVGTDTQYF	TGTGCCAGCGGGGGGGCGGTAGGCACAGATACGCAGTATTTT
TRBJ1-3	-	TRBV9	-	CASSVVGGISGNTIYF	TGTGCCAGCAGCGTAGTCGGAGGGATCTCTGGAAACACCATATATTTT
TRBJ2-7	once	TRBV5-1	-	CASSLGLNYEQYF	TGCGCCAGCAGCTTGGGCCTAAACTACGAGCAGTACTTC
TRBJ2-5	-	TRBV6-1	TRBD2	CASSEVGGRAWETQYF	TGTGCCAGCAGTGAAGTCGGCGGGAGGGCCTGGGAGACCCAGTACTTC
TRBJ2-3	-	TRBV10-3	TRBD1	CAISESTQGASTDTQYF	TGTGCCATCAGTGAGTCGACCCAGGGGGCTAGCACAGATACGCAGTATTTT
TRBJ2-7	-	TRBV27	-	CASSEQQTATYEQYF	TGTGCCAGCAGTGAACAACAGACAGCTACCTACGAGCAGTACTTC
TRBJ2-7	once	TRBV5-1	TRBD1	CASSRDRVYEQYF	TGCGCCAGCAGCCGGGACAGGGTATACGAGCAGTACTTC
TRBJ2-7	few	TRBV30	TRBD2	CAWNGLAGQYF	TGTGCCTGGAACGGACTAGCAGGGCAGTACTTC
TRBJ2-5	-	TRBV11-2	-	CASSLIEETQYF	TGTGCCAGCAGCTTAATTGAGGAGACCCAGTACTTC
TRBJ2-7	-	TRBV28	TRBD2	CASSPVVYLSGLAGNIYEQYF	TGTGCCAGCAGCCCGGTGGTGTACCTTTCGGGACTAGCGGGAAACATCTACGAGCAGTACTTC